This T cell receptor (beta chain) was observed in a study of regulatory T cells in long-lasting Graves disease. Combining iRepertoire HTBI primers with Arm-PCR of CDR3 regions, the authors built TCR beta libraries. TCRdb used MiXCR to reprocess the multiplex PCR reads, holding one entry per CDR3 protein. Found here are over 300,000 distinct CDR3 sequences, around 15% of them singletons; the top ten hold about 20%. The time point: newly diagnosed GD, antithyroid drugs for less than 3 months. The TCR library was prepared using RNA isolated from PBMCs. Germline CDR1 MGHRA, CDR2 YSYEKL. The V segment lost 4 bases and the J segment 7 bases; nucleotides outside the gene matches: 5. The CDR3 covers 13 residues.

The TCR originated in a female donor with Graves disease. The sample in question was peripheral blood mononuclear cells (PBMCs), obtained at new diagnosis, from a patient treated with antithyroid drugs. The V call is TRBV4-1, the J call TRBJ2-7; TRBD1 matches at 9 bases. CDR3 DNA sequence: TGCGCCAGCAGCCGCAACAGGGGGCGAGAGCAGTACTTC. This gives the protein CASSRNRGREQYF.